The 21 T cell receptor beta chains reported below all come from one sample, sequenced in a study of vaccination effects on CD4 cells after COVID-19 (dated by TCRdb to between 2020 and 2023). After approximately eleven days of culture, CD4+ T cells were isolated with the EasySep CD4+ T cell isolation kit. Convalescent patients had PCR-confirmed SARS-CoV-2 infection between March and December 2020, before Alpha, Beta and Delta variants emerged in the United States. Each participant got two doses of an mRNA SARS-CoV-2 vaccine, either BNT162b2 or mRNA-1273. Libraries were built with the immunoSEQ multiplex PCR assay. The table comes from immuneACCESS by way of TCRdb, which keeps in-frame sequences with V and J called. Part of the clones is missing from these tables; in studies checked, under half for an unresolved V gene and the rest for unknown reasons. The sample table contains 40,000 to 45,000 clones; only one count was recorded for over 65% of them. Of the sample, around 3.5% falls within the top ten clones.

For these TCRs, the target antigens are not known. The starting material was CD4+ T cells from PBMCs cultured without peptide, obtained after COVID-19 vaccination. The receptors here all came from a human donor who had a prior SARS-CoV-2 infection.

The rearrangement joins TRBV9 to TRBJ1-3; possible D gene TRBD1, 6 bases. This CDR3 has 16 residues. Per germline, CDR1 SGDLS and CDR2 YYNGEE. The V gene lost 4 bases and the J gene lost 2 bases, with 16 bases spanning the gap. The CDR3 DNA follows: TGTGCCAGCAGCAACCCCCGGGACAACCCTGGAAACACCATATATTTT. Translation: CASSNPRDNPGNTIYF. The variable domain in full, completed from reference TRBV9 and TRBJ1-3, reads DSGVTQTPKHLITATGQRVTLRCSPRSGDLSVYWYQQSLDQGLQFLIQYYNGEERAKGNILERFSAQQFPDLHSELNLSSLELGDSALYFCASSNPRDNPGNTIYFGEGSWLTVV.

Only one count was recorded for this clone. The V and J genes are TRBV11-1 and TRBJ2-1; D is unclear. Deletions cut 3 bases from V and 4 bases from J, with 10 bases between. Germline V CDR1 and CDR2: SGHAT, FQDESV (reference sequence). This CDR3 comprises 14 residues. This CDR3 is CASSFSHTYNEQFF. The CDR3 coding sequence is TGTGCCAGCAGCTTTTCCCATACATACAATGAGCAGTTCTTC.

The chain employs TRBV6-5 and TRBJ2-3; TRBD2 aligns across 8 bases. This CDR3 has 14 residues. Germline V gene data show CDR1 as MNHEY and CDR2 as SVGAGI. V lost 6 bases and J lost 3; bases outside the gene matches: 5. CDR3: CASRDGGETDTQYF. DNA of the CDR3: TGTGCCAGCAGGGACGGGGGGGAGACAGATACGCAGTATTTT.

Points on this clone: The junction differs from germline at one of its ends, possibly a read error. This chain uses TRBV5-1 with TRBJ2-3; D perhaps matches TRBD2 (6 bases). Germline V gene sequence: CDR1 SGHRS, CDR2 YFSETQ. The CDR3 has 13 amino acids. This chain's CDR3 is CASSLAGTDTQYF. The CDR3 DNA follows: TGCGCCAGCAGTTTGGCGGGGACAGATACGCAGTATTTT.

The genes are TRBV18 and TRBJ2-5; D perhaps matches TRBD1 (6 bases). The CDR3 length is 14 residues. V lost 6 bases to trimming and J lost 4 bases, with 15 bases between them. From germline, CDR1 is KGHSH and CDR2 LQKENI. Here the CDR3 reads CASSKGVFLETQYF. Here the CDR3 DNA reads TGTGCCAGCTCCAAGGGGGTTTTCTTAGAGACCCAGTACTTC.

This chain links TRBV2 with TRBJ2-2, with TRBD1 matching over 7 bases. V lost 5 bases, J lost 5 bases, and 11 bases stayed unmatched. The germline V gene encodes CDR1 SNHLY and CDR2 FYNNEI. CDR3 length equals 16 residues. In nucleotides, the CDR3 is TGTGCCAGCAGTCCGGTTGTAGGGGGCGATACCGGGGAGCTGTTTTTT. This translates into CASSPVVGGDTGELFF.

The rearrangement uses TRBV27 and TRBJ1-6; tentatively, D is TRBD1 (5 bases). Germline V gives CDR1 MNHEY, CDR2 SMNVEV (reference sequence). The CDR3 has 15 residues. The germline V and J ends were trimmed by 6 bases and 4 bases, with 13 bases remaining between them. The CDR3, as DNA: TGTGCCAGCAGCCCACCGGGACGGTATAATTCACCCCTCCACTTT. Translating it yields CASSPPGRYNSPLHF.

The gene calls are TRBV6-6 and TRBJ2-7; the D is unclear. The germline V gene encodes CDR1 MNHNY and CDR2 SVGAGI (reference sequence). This CDR3 has 11 residues. Trimming cost V 5 bases and J 4 bases, with 6 bases left between them. CDR3 region: CASSPQYEQYF. CDR3 coding DNA: TGTGCCAGCAGTCCGCAGTACGAGCAGTACTTC.

The chain carries TRBV7-3 and TRBJ2-1; 7 nucleotides agree with TRBD2. The CDR3 consists of 16 residues. Germline CDR1 and CDR2: SGHTA and FQGTGA. J was trimmed by 6 bases and V by 2 bases; bases with no gene match: 10. For the CDR3, the DNA is TGTGCCAGCAGCTTACGGCCGGGAGGAAACGGCAATGAGCAGTTCTTC. This codes for CASSLRPGGNGNEQFF.

This chain joins TRBV5-1 and TRBJ1-2, with D perhaps matching TRBD1 (5 bases). Deletions cut 0 bases from V and 6 bases from J, with 15 bases between. Germline V gives CDR1 SGHRS, CDR2 YFSETQ. The CDR3 is 15 amino acids. In nucleotides, the CDR3 is TGCGCCAGCAGCTTGGAGTTTGCAGGGTTGGATGGCTACACCTTC. Translating it yields CASSLEFAGLDGYTF.

The V gene is TRBV6-2 or TRBV6-3, the J gene TRBJ2-7; TRBD2 matches at 9 bases. Germline CDR1 reads MNHEY; CDR2 reads SVGEGT. After removal of 4 bases from V and 5 bases from J, the junction contained 6 bases not matched to a gene. This CDR3 spans 14 amino acids. As DNA, the CDR3 is TGTGCCAGCAGTTTAAGGCTAGCGGGAAACGAGCAGTACTTC. Encoded protein: CASSLRLAGNEQYF.

This clone was picked up one time. The rearrangement joins TRBV15 to TRBJ2-1; D might be TRBD2 (6 bases). The V and J ends lost 0 bases and 5 bases respectively, with 17 bases between them. The CDR3 runs to 17 residues. Germline V gene sequence: CDR1 LNHNV, CDR2 YYDKDF (reference sequence). The CDR3 sequence: CATSRELGSGDDNEQFF. The CDR3 coding sequence is TGTGCCACCAGCAGAGAGTTAGGTAGCGGAGATGACAATGAGCAGTTCTTC.

Here the CDR3 reads CASSQDRHSYEQYF. CDR3 in DNA: TGTGCCAGCAGCCAAGATCGCCACTCCTACGAGCAGTACTTC. The chain is built from TRBV3-1 (or the pseudogene TRBV3-2) and TRBJ2-7; no firm D call. CDR3 length equals 14 residues. The germline gives CDR1 LGHDT, CDR2 YNNKEL (reference sequence). V lost 0 bases to trimming and J lost 0 bases, with 6 bases between them.

The chain joins TRBV5-1 to TRBJ2-1; 11 nucleotides agree with TRBD2. Germline V gives CDR1 SGHRS, CDR2 YFSETQ. Unmatched junction bases numbered 5, after V lost 6 bases and J lost 6 bases. CDR3 size: 14 residues. The chain's CDR3 is CASNLAGGVNEQFF. The CDR3 nucleotides read TGCGCCAGCAACCTAGCGGGGGGCGTCAATGAGCAGTTCTTC.

This clone was seen once. The chain links TRBV2 to TRBJ2-7; TRBD1 is a possible D gene (5 bases). V lost 1 base and J 2 bases, leaving 21 bases between the germline ends. Per the germline V gene, CDR1 is SNHLY and CDR2 is FYNNEI. This CDR3 contains 18 residues. The CDR3 nucleotides are TGTGCCAGCAGTGAAGGCGTGACAGAAAGGGTAGGCACCTACGAGCAGTACTTC. Translating gives CASSEGVTERVGTYEQYF.

The genes are TRBV7-3 and TRBJ2-5; D is possibly TRBD2 (5 bases). V shed 6 bases and J shed 5 bases, with 16 bases lying between them. Germline V gene sequence: CDR1 SGHTA, CDR2 FQGTGA. The CDR3 runs to 14 residues. Written as DNA, the CDR3 is TGTGCCAGCAGTTTGGACTCTTCCTGGGAGACCCAGTACTTC. Its translation: CASSLDSSWETQYF.

This clone was seen more than once but under ten times. V gene TRBV10-3 combines with J gene TRBJ1-3; D not resolved. Germline V gene sequence: CDR1 ENHRY, CDR2 SYGVKD. The V gene lost 6 bases and the J gene lost 3 bases, with 18 bases spanning the gap. This CDR3 region has 16 residues. CDR3 loop: CAISVGPLDGGNTIYF. Written as DNA, the CDR3 is TGTGCCATCAGCGTGGGTCCTCTCGACGGTGGAAACACCATATATTTT.

V is TRBV5-1 and J is TRBJ2-3, with D maybe TRBD1 (6 bases). The germline CDR1 and CDR2 sequences are SGHRS and YFSETQ. The germline V and J ends were trimmed by 3 bases and 4 bases, with 18 bases remaining between them. This CDR3 is 16 amino acids long. The CDR3 sequence: CASSSGAGAAADTQYF. Written as DNA, the CDR3 is TGCGCCAGCAGCTCCGGGGCAGGGGCGGCAGCAGATACGCAGTATTTT.

The chain is built from TRBV11-3 and TRBJ2-1; 9 nucleotides agree with TRBD2. The CDR3 sequence is 16 residues long. Germline CDR1 reads SGHNT; CDR2 reads YENEEA. V lost 0 bases and J lost 5; bases outside the gene matches: 5. CDR3 amino acids: CASSLDPAGGNNEQFF. In nucleotides, the CDR3 is TGTGCCAGCAGCTTAGATCCAGCGGGAGGTAACAATGAGCAGTTCTTC.

This clone was observed once. Compared with germline, one end of the junction differs, possibly owing to a read error. J is TRBJ2-7 and V is TRBV6-5; maybe TRBD2 (6 bases). Germline V gene sequence: CDR1 MNHEY, CDR2 SVGAGI. The CDR3 length is 12 residues. DNA for the CDR3: TGTGCCAGCAGGGACGACAACGGGGGTAATAACTTC. This gives the protein CASRDDNGGNNF.

This sequence joins TRBV30 and TRBJ2-7; D is possibly TRBD1 or TRBD2 (6 bases each). The V and J ends lost 2 bases and 1 base respectively, with 12 bases between them. This CDR3 comprises 14 residues. Per the germline V gene, CDR1 is GTSNPN and CDR2 is SVGIG (reference sequence). The CDR3 here is CAWSTGGSSYEQYF. The CDR3 nucleotides are TGTGCCTGGAGTACCGGGGGCAGTTCCTACGAGCAGTACTTC. Full variable domain (remainder filled in from reference TRBV30 and TRBJ2-7): SQTIHQWPATLVQPVGSPLSLECTVEGTSNPNLYWYRQAAGRGLQLLFYSVGIGQISSEVPQNLSASRPQDRQFILSSKKLLLSDSGFYLCAWSTGGSSYEQYFGPGTRLTVT.